One and the same sample provided the 26 T cell receptor beta chains below, sequenced in a study of T cell responses to AZD1222 COVID-19 vaccine. Using immunoSEQ multiplex PCR, the repertoire was profiled, and TCRdb retains in-frame clones only, with some absent. The sample includes more than 100,000 clones, around 90% of them seen just once. Here the sequenced sample was peripheral blood, taken on day 0 of AZD1222 vaccination. All receptors come from an adult in good health.

The chain combines TRBV5-1 with TRBJ2-7, with D possibly called TRBD1 or TRBD2 (5 bases each). The germline gives CDR1 SGHRS, CDR2 YFSETQ. Trimming removed 4 bases from V and 2 bases from J, with 16 bases in between. The CDR3 has 15 residues. As DNA, the CDR3 is TGCGCCAGCAGCCTAGGGGACCTGGTGACCTACGAGCAGTACTTC. Protein product: CASSLGDLVTYEQYF.

The chain combines TRBV7-8 with TRBJ1-6; D unresolved. This CDR3 comprises 14 residues. CDR1 is SGHVS, CDR2 FQNEAQ, per germline. Trimming shortened V by 3 bases and J by 10 bases, and 13 bases separated the two germline ends. CDR3 sequence reads: CASSFSQDGSPLHF. The CDR3 nucleotides are TGTGCCAGCAGCTTTTCCCAGGATGGATCACCCCTCCACTTT.

This chain connects TRBV6-6 to TRBJ1-6, with a weak D call TRBD1 (5 bases). The CDR3 sequence is 15 residues long. Germline CDR1 and CDR2: MNHNY and SVGAGI (reference sequence). V was clipped by 7 bases and J by 10 bases, with 20 bases between them. The CDR3 loop is CASTRSGQGDSPLHF. The CDR3 DNA reads as TGTGCCAGCACTCGGAGCGGGCAGGGCGACTCACCCCTCCACTTT.

This sequence joins TRBV5-1 and TRBJ2-1, with D perhaps matching TRBD2 (6 bases). Germline loops: CDR1 SGHRS, CDR2 YFSETQ. The CDR3 loop spans 16 amino acids. Trimming removed 1 base from V and 5 bases from J, with 16 bases in between. The DNA for the CDR3 is TGCGCCAGCAGCTTGCGGGCAGGGAGGAACCACAATGAGCAGTTCTTC. Translated, it gives CASSLRAGRNHNEQFF.

J is TRBJ2-7 and V is TRBV27; no clear D. V was cut by 4 bases and J by 1 base, with 11 bases left in between. Germline lookup yields CDR1 MNHEY and CDR2 SMNVEV (reference sequence). The CDR3 covers 14 residues. The CDR3 protein is CASSYSWSSYEQYF. DNA of the CDR3: TGTGCCAGCAGTTACTCATGGAGTTCCTACGAGCAGTACTTC.

The chain uses TRBV7-9 and TRBJ1-5; D is ambiguous. CDR3 length equals 13 residues. CDR1 is SEHNR and CDR2 is FQNEAQ in the germline V gene (reference sequence). Between the trimmed V and J ends, which lost 2 bases and 9 bases, there was a span of 11 bases. Here the CDR3 reads CASSLQAEGPQHF. The CDR3, as DNA: TGTGCCAGCAGCTTACAGGCCGAGGGGCCCCAGCATTTT.

This sequence joins TRBV6-5 and TRBJ1-1; 7 bases line up with TRBD1. The trim removed 3 bases at V and 11 bases at J, leaving 15 bases unmatched. This CDR3 spans 15 amino acids. The germline V gene has CDR1 MNHEY and CDR2 SVGAGI. This chain's CDR3 is CASSYRDRVSDVAFF. The CDR3 nucleotides are TGTGCCAGCAGTTATCGAGACAGGGTTTCGGATGTGGCTTTCTTT.

V usage is TRBV7-6 and J usage is TRBJ1-4; TRBD1 matches 8 bases. Trimming took 2 bases from V and 4 from J; bases not matched to a gene: 6. This CDR3 has 16 amino acids. CDR1 is SGHVS and CDR2 is FNYEAQ in the germline V gene. The CDR3 loop reads CASSLRTGLSNEKLFF. The CDR3 coding sequence is TGTGCCAGCAGCTTACGGACAGGGCTGAGTAATGAAAAACTGTTTTTT.

V and J are TRBV27 and TRBJ2-7; D is unresolved. CDR1 and CDR2 (germline): MNHEY, SMNVEV (reference sequence). The CDR3 totals 15 residues. Trimming shortened V by 6 bases and J by 2 bases, and 17 bases separated the two germline ends. The CDR3 DNA reads TGTGCCAGCAGCCAACTTTCACGGGTGGCCTACGAGCAGTACTTC. Its protein is CASSQLSRVAYEQYF.

The rearrangement joins TRBV11-2 to TRBJ2-7; D ambiguous. Looked up from germline, CDR1 is SGHAT and CDR2 is FQNNGV. CDR3 length: 12 amino acids. The germline V and J ends were trimmed by 0 bases and 7 bases, with 7 bases remaining between them. The CDR3 here is CASSLESVEQYF. CDR3 sequence (DNA): TGTGCCAGCAGCTTAGAGTCGGTTGAGCAGTACTTC.

The chain links TRBV6-6 to TRBJ2-3; TRBD1 agrees at 7 bases. Germline assignment: CDR1 MNHNY and CDR2 SVGAGI (reference sequence). The length of the CDR3 is 14 residues. The V gene end was trimmed by 0 bases and the J gene end by 11 bases; junction bases not matched to a gene: 8. The CDR3 spells CASSYSEATGWQYF. The CDR3 nucleotides are TGTGCCAGCAGTTACTCGGAGGCGACAGGGTGGCAGTATTTT.

The chain joins TRBV19 to TRBJ1-1; maybe TRBD1 (6 bases). This CDR3 contains 15 residues. V gave up 3 bases and J gave up 4 bases, with 15 bases separating them. The V gene's germline CDR1 is LNHDA and CDR2 SQIVND (reference sequence). The CDR3 bases are TGTGCCAGTAGTATTTTAGGGGGTCGGGGCACTGAAGCTTTCTTT. It codes for CASSILGGRGTEAFF. Combining the CDR3 with reference TRBV19 and TRBJ1-1 gives the whole variable domain DGGITQSPKYLFRKEGQNVTLSCEQNLNHDAMYWYRQDPGQGLRLIYYSQIVNDFQKGDIAEGYSVSREKKESFPLTVTSAQKNPTAFYLCASSILGGRGTEAFFGQGTRLTVV.

This chain connects TRBV6-4 to TRBJ2-1; 9 bases line up with TRBD2. The ends lost 8 bases at V and 3 bases at J; junction bases unmatched: 8. The CDR3 is made up of 15 amino acids. CDR1 MRHNA and CDR2 SNTAGT come from the germline V gene. The CDR3 loop is CASSRGGADYNEQFF. The CDR3 region has the DNA TGTGCCAGCTCCCGCGGGGGGGCGGACTACAATGAGCAGTTCTTC.

The chain recombines TRBV9 with TRBJ1-6, with 10 bases that match TRBD1. V was pared by 3 bases and J by 7 bases, with 1 base of the junction left unmatched. The CDR3 is 14 residues long. Germline V gene data show CDR1 as SGDLS and CDR2 as YYNGEE. The CDR3 reads CASSADRGNSPLHF. In nucleotides, the CDR3 is TGTGCCAGCAGCGCGGACAGGGGGAATTCACCCCTCCACTTT.

V usage is TRBV7-3 and J usage is TRBJ1-1; the match to TRBD1 covers 7 bases. The CDR3 has 13 residues. Germline-derived CDR1 and CDR2 are SGHTA and FQGTGA. Unmatched junction bases numbered 4, after V lost 5 bases and J lost 4 bases. This chain's CDR3 is CASSPRGGTEAFF. In DNA form, the CDR3 reads TGTGCCAGCAGCCCCAGGGGGGGCACTGAAGCTTTCTTT.

The chain uses TRBV7-3 and TRBJ2-2; maybe TRBD1 (5 bases). CDR1 is SGHTA and CDR2 is FQGTGA in the germline V gene. CDR3 length: 11 amino acids. Trimming left V 7 bases short and J 7 bases short, with 7 bases between. CDR3 sequence reads: CASKQDGELFF. The DNA for the CDR3 is TGTGCCAGCAAACAGGACGGGGAGCTGTTTTTT. The variable domain in full, completed from reference TRBV7-3 and TRBJ2-2, reads GAGVSQTPSNKVTEKGKYVELRCDPISGHTALYWYRQSLGQGPEFLIYFQGTGAADDSGLPNDRFFAVRPEGSVSTLKIQRTERGDSAVYLCASKQDGELFFGEGSRLTVL.

This clone appeared a few times. This rearrangement joins TRBV2 to TRBJ1-5; 8 bases align to TRBD1. Trimming took 7 bases from V and 4 from J; bases not matched to a gene: 18. This CDR3 is built from 18 residues. In germline, CDR1 is SNHLY, CDR2 FYNNEI. CDR3 residues: CASTTTGVGWERNQPQHF. CDR3 in DNA: TGTGCCAGCACCACGACAGGGGTGGGATGGGAGCGGAATCAGCCCCAGCATTTT.

This clone was counted once. V is TRBV6-5 and J is TRBJ1-2, with D unclear. CDR1 and CDR2 from the germline V gene are MNHEY and SVGAGI. The V end lost 2 bases, the J end lost 2 bases, and 9 bases lay between the germline ends. The CDR3 sequence is 14 residues long. The CDR3 reads CASSYGGENYGYTF. In nucleotides, the CDR3 is TGTGCCAGCAGTTACGGCGGGGAAAACTATGGCTACACCTTC.

V is TRBV9 and J is TRBJ2-4; possible D gene TRBD1, 5 bases. Germline V gives CDR1 SGDLS, CDR2 YYNGEE. The CDR3 totals 15 residues. The ends were cut back, 1 base at V and 0 bases at J, with 8 bases in the middle. CDR3 DNA sequence: TGTGCCAGCAGCGTATTAGGGGTAGCCAAAAACATTCAGTACTTC. It is translated as CASSVLGVAKNIQYF.

This sequence joins TRBV19 and TRBJ1-5; D is undetermined. The germline gives CDR1 LNHDA, CDR2 SQIVND (reference sequence). The ends were cut back, 5 bases at V and 4 bases at J, with 9 bases in the middle. The CDR3 runs 13 residues. The CDR3 reads CASSPIRNQPQHF. DNA for the CDR3: TGTGCCAGTAGTCCCATCAGGAATCAGCCCCAGCATTTT.

CDR3 loop: CASTGRWAGANVLTF. CDR3 bases: TGTGCCAGCACCGGACGGTGGGCTGGGGCCAACGTCCTGACTTTC. This chain connects TRBV6-5 to TRBJ2-6; D ambiguous. This CDR3 is built from 15 residues. CDR1 and CDR2 (germline): MNHEY, SVGAGI. The germline V and J ends were trimmed by 7 bases and 2 bases, with 12 bases remaining between them.

The chain links TRBV6-1 to TRBJ2-3, with 8 bases fitting TRBD2. The V segment lost 7 bases and the J segment 5 bases; nucleotides outside the gene matches: 8. Germline V gene lookup returns CDR1 MNHNS and CDR2 SASEGT. CDR3 length equals 14 residues. The CDR3 spells CASTSERGKDTQYF. CDR3 DNA: TGTGCCAGCACATCCGAGCGGGGGAAAGATACGCAGTATTTT.

The chain recombines TRBV11-2 with TRBJ2-2, with D possibly matching TRBD2 (5 bases). From germline, CDR1 is SGHAT and CDR2 FQNNGV. This CDR3 is built from 11 residues. The V end lost 4 bases, the J end lost 10 bases, and 7 bases lay between the germline ends. The CDR3 nucleotides are TGTGCCAGCAGCTGGGAGCCGGAGCTGTTTTTT. Protein product: CASSWEPELFF.

J is TRBJ1-2 and V is TRBV5-4; no clear D gene. Trimming pared 0 bases from V and 2 bases from J, leaving 8 bases between. This CDR3 contains 14 residues. The germline V gene has CDR1 SGHNT and CDR2 YYREEE (reference sequence). CDR3 in DNA: TGTGCCAGCAGCTTGGTTACAGAAAACTATGGCTACACCTTC. It encodes CASSLVTENYGYTF.

The V and J genes are TRBV6-6 and TRBJ1-6; D not resolved. The germline V and J ends were trimmed by 7 bases and 8 bases, with 15 bases remaining between them. Germline CDR1 reads MNHNY; CDR2 reads SVGAGI (reference sequence). CDR3 length: 14 amino acids. Here the CDR3 DNA reads TGTGCCAGCACTCCGGCGGTGAGGGATTCACCCCTCCACTTT. The encoded protein is CASTPAVRDSPLHF.

This clone was detected only once. V and J are TRBV19 and TRBJ2-6, with D possibly being TRBD2 (5 bases). Germline lookup yields CDR1 LNHDA and CDR2 SQIVND (reference sequence). Trimming removed 3 bases at V and 0 bases at J, with 9 bases between. CDR3 size: 16 residues. The CDR3 bases are TGTGCCAGTAGTATCATGGCGGGCTCTGGGGCCAACGTCCTGACTTTC. Residues: CASSIMAGSGANVLTF.